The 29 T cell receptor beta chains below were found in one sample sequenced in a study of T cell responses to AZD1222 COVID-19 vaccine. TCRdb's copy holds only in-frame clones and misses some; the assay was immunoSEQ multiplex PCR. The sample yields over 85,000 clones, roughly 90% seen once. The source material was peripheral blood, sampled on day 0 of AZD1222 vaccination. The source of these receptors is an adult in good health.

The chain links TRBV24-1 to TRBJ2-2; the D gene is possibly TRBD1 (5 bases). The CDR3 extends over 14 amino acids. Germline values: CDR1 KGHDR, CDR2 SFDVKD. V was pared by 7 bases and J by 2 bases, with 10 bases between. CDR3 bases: TGTGCCACCAGAAAGGACACCAACACCGGGGAGCTGTTTTTT. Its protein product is CATRKDTNTGELFF.

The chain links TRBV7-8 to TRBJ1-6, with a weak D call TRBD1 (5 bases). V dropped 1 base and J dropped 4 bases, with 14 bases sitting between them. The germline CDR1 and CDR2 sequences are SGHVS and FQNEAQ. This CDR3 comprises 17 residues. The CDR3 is CASSLDFAAGYNSPLHF. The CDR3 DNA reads TGTGCCAGCAGCTTAGACTTCGCGGCAGGGTATAATTCACCCCTCCACTTT. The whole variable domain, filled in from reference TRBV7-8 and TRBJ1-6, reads GAGVSQSPRYKVAKRGQDVALRCDPISGHVSLFWYQQALGQGPEFLTYFQNEAQLDKSGLPSDRFFAERPEGSVSTLKIQRTQQEDSAVYLCASSLDFAAGYNSPLHFGNGTRLTVT.

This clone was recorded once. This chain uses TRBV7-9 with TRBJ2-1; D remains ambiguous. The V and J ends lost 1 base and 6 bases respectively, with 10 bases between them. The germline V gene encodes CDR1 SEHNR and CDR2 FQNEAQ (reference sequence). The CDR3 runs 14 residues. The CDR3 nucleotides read TGTGCCAGCAGCTTAGGGGCAGGCAGCAATGAGCAGTTCTTC. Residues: CASSLGAGSNEQFF.

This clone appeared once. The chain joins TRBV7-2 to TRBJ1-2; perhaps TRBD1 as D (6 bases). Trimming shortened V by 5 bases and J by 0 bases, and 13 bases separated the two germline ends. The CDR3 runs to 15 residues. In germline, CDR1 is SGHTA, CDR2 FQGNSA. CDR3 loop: CASSQGRAPNYGYTF. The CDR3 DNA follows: TGTGCCAGCAGCCAGGGGCGGGCCCCTAACTATGGCTACACCTTC.

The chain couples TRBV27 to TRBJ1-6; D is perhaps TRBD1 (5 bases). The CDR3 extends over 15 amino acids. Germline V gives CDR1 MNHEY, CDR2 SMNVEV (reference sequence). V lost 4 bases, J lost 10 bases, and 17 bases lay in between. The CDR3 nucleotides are TGTGCCAGCAGTTGGTCAGGGAAGGGTAAATCACCCCTCCACTTT. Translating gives CASSWSGKGKSPLHF.

The DNA of the CDR3 is TGTGCCACCAGCCCGGGACAGGGAGCCGGGGAGCTGTTTTTT. It yields the protein CATSPGQGAGELFF. The V and J genes are TRBV15 and TRBJ2-2; TRBD1 aligns across 9 bases. The CDR3 runs 14 residues. From germline, CDR1 is LNHNV and CDR2 YYDKDF (reference sequence). V gave up 5 bases and J gave up 6 bases; unmatched junction bases: 4.

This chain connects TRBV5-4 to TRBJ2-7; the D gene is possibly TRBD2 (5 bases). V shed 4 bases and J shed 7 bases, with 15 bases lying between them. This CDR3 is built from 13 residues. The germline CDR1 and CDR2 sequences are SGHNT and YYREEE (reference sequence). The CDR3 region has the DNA TGTGCCAGCAGCCCCGGGATCCCGAGTGAGCAGTACTTC. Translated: CASSPGIPSEQYF.

The CDR3 nucleotides read TGTGCCAGCAGCCGACTAGCGGGGGAAGGGGTTACGCAGTATTTT. It yields the protein CASSRLAGEGVTQYF. This chain links TRBV9 with TRBJ2-3; TRBD2 matches 12 bases. This CDR3 region has 15 residues. Germline CDR1 reads SGDLS; CDR2 reads YYNGEE. Trimming cost V 4 bases and J 8 bases; bases outside gene matches: 8. The whole variable domain, filled in from reference TRBV9 and TRBJ2-3, reads DSGVTQTPKHLITATGQRVTLRCSPRSGDLSVYWYQQSLDQGLQFLIQYYNGEERAKGNILERFSAQQFPDLHSELNLSSLELGDSALYFCASSRLAGEGVTQYFGPGTRLTVL.

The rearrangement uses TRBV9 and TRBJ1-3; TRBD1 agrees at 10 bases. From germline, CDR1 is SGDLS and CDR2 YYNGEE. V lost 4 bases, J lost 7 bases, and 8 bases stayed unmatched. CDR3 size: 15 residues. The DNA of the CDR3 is TGTGCCAGCAGCCCTCGCGGGGACAGGGGCAACACCATATATTTT. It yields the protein CASSPRGDRGNTIYF.

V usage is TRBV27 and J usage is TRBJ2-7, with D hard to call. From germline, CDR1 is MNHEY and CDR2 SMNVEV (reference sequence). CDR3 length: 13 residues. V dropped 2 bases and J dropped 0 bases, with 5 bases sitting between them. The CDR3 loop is CASSLQSSYEQYF. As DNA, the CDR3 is TGTGCCAGCAGTTTACAGAGCTCCTACGAGCAGTACTTC.

CDR3 bases: TGCGCCAGCAGTCCCCGAGGGGAGAGCTCCTACGAGCAGTACTTC. Translation: CASSPRGESSYEQYF. The rearrangement links TRBV23-1 to TRBJ2-7; D tentatively fits TRBD1 or TRBD2 (5 bases each). TRBV23-1 is an ORF; its function is uncertain. The CDR3 contains 15 residues. The V gene lost 4 bases and the J gene lost 0 bases, with 13 bases spanning the gap.

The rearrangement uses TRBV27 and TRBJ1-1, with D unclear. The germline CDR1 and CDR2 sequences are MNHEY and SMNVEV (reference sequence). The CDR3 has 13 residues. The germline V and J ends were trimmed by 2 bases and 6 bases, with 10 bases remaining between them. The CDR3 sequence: CASSLTGPAEAFF. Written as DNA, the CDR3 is TGTGCCAGCAGTTTAACTGGTCCCGCTGAAGCTTTCTTT.

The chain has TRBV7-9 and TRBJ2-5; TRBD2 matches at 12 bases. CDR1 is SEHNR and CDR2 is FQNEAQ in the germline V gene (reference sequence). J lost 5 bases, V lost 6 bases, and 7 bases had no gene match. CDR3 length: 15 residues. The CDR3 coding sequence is TGTGCCAGCAGTTTACTAGCGGGGGGTTGGGAGACCCAGTACTTC. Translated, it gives CASSLLAGGWETQYF.

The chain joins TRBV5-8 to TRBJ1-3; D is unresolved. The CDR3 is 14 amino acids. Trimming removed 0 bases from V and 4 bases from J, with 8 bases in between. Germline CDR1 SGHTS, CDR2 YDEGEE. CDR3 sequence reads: CASSLGGSGNTIYF. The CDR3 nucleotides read TGTGCCAGCAGCTTGGGGGGATCCGGAAACACCATATATTTT.

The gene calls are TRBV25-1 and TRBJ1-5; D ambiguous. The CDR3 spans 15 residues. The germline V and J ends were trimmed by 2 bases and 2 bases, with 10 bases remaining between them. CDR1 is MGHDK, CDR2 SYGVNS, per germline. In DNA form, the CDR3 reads TGTGCCAGCAGTGAAAAGGATCTTGGCAATCAGCCCCAGCATTTT. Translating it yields CASSEKDLGNQPQHF.

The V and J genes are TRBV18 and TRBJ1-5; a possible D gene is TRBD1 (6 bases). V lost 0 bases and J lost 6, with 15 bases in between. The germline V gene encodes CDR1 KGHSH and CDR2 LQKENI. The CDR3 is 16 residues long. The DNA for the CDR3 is TGTGCCAGCTCACCACCACAGGGAGGTGGGACTCAGCCCCAGCATTTT. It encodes CASSPPQGGGTQPQHF.

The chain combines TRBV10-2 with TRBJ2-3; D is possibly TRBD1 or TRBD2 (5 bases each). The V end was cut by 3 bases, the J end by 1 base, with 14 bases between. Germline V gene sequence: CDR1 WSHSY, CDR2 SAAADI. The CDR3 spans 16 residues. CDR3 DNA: TGCGCCAGCAGTGAAAGGGGAGTTGTTCGCACAGATACGCAGTATTTT. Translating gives CASSERGVVRTDTQYF.

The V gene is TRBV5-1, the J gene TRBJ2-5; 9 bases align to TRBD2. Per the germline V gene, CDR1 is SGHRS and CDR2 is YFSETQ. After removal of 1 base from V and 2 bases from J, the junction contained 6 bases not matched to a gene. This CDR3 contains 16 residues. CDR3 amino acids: CASSLLSGGIQETQYF. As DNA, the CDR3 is TGCGCCAGCAGCTTGTTGAGCGGGGGGATTCAAGAGACCCAGTACTTC.

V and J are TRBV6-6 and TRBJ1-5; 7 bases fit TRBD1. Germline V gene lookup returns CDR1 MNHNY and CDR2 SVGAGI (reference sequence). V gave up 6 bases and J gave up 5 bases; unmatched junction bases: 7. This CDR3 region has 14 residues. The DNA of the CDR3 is TGTGCCAGCAGACCACAGGGGAAAGATCAGCCCCAGCATTTT. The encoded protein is CASRPQGKDQPQHF.

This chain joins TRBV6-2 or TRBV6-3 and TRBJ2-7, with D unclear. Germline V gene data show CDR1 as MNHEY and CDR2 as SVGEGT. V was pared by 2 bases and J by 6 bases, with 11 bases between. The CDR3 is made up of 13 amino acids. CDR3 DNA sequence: TGTGCCAGCAGTTACAACGCCGGGCTCGAGCAGTACTTC. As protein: CASSYNAGLEQYF.

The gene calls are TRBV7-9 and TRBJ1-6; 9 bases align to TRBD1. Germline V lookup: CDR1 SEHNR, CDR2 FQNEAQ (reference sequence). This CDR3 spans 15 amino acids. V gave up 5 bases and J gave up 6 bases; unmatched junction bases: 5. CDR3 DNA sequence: TGTGCCAGCAGCCACATGGGACAGGGTAATTCACCCCTCCACTTT. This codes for CASSHMGQGNSPLHF.

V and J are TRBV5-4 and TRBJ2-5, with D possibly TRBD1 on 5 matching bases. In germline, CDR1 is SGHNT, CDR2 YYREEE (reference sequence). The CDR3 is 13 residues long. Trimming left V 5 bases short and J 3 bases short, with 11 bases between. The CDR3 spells CASSLDREETQYF. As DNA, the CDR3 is TGTGCCAGCAGTCTAGACAGAGAAGAGACCCAGTACTTC.

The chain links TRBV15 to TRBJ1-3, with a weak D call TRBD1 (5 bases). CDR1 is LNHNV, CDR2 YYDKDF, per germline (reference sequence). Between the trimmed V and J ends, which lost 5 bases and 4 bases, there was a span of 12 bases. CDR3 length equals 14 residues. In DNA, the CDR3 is TGTGCCACCAGCCAGGGTATTTCAGGAAACACCATATATTTT. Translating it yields CATSQGISGNTIYF.

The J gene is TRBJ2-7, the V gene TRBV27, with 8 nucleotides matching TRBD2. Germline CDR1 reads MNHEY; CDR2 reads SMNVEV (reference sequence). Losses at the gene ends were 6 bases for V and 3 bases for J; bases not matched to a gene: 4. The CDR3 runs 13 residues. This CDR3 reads CASRPLAVYEQYF. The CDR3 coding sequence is TGTGCCAGCAGACCACTAGCGGTCTACGAGCAGTACTTC.

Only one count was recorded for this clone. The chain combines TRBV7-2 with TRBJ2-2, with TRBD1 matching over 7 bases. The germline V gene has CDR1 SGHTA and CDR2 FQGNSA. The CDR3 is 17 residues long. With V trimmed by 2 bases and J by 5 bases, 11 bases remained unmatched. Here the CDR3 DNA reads TGTGCCAGCAGCTTATGGTTAAACAGGGGTCTAACCGGGGAGCTGTTTTTT. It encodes CASSLWLNRGLTGELFF.

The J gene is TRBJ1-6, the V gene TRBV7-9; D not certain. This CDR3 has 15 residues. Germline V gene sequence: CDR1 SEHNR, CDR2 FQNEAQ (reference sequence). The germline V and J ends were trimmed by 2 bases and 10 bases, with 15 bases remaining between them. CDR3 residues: CASSLLGNHESPLHF. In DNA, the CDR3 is TGTGCCAGCAGCTTACTGGGGAACCACGAATCACCCCTCCACTTT.

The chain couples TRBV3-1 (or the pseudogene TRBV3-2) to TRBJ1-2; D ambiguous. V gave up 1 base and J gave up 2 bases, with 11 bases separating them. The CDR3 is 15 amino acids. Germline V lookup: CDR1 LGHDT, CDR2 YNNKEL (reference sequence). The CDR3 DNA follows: TGTGCCAGCAGCCAAGTTCGGGATGGAAACTATGGCTACACCTTC. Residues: CASSQVRDGNYGYTF.

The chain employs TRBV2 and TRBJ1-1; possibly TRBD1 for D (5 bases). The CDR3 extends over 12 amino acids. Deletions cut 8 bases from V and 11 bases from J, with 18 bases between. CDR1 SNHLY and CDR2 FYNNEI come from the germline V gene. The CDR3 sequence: CASLAGRIGAFF. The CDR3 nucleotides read TGTGCCAGCCTGGCAGGGCGAATCGGGGCTTTCTTT.

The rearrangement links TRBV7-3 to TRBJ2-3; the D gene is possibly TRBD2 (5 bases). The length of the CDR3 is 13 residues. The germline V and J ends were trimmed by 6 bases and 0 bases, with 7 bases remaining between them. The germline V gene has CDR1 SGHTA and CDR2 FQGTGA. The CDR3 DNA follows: TGTGCCAGCAGGCCGGGGAGCACAGATACGCAGTATTTT. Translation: CASRPGSTDTQYF.